There are a few counts of the clone carrying this T cell receptor beta chain. TCRdb re-called the 5' RACE reads with MiXCR, one entry per CDR3 protein. This table holds around 480,000 distinct CDR3 sequences, roughly an eighth found once. The data stem from a study of identical twins. Trimming took 1 base from V and 4 from J; bases not matched to a gene: 13. The CDR3 contains 18 residues. Looked up from germline, CDR1 is LGHDT and CDR2 is YNNKEL (reference sequence). The same sample was also used in a study of yellow fever vaccine responses in identical twins.

This clonotype was sampled from a young woman in good health. Specimen: CD4+ T cells sorted from blood. The chain joins TRBV3-1 to TRBJ2-3, with 8 bases fitting TRBD2. In DNA form, the CDR3 reads TGTGCCAGCAGCCAAGCTGAGCGGGGGCGAGTTAAACCAGATACGCAGTATTTT. Translated, it gives CASSQAERGRVKPDTQYF.